Detailed here is one T cell receptor beta chain. The data were taken from a study of cytomegalovirus exposure and HLA in healthy donors. It was with 60 Vbeta and 13 Jbeta primers that the PCR ran. This table comes from immunoSEQ multiplex PCR, and its TCRdb copy is limited to in-frame clones, with some not included. The sample holds approximately 150,000 clones, about 76% seen once. Germline values: CDR1 SGHDN, CDR2 FVKESK. The CDR3 consists of 18 residues. V dropped 4 bases and J dropped 6; count of bases not matched to a gene: 16. The sequenced sample was PBMCs. The chain recombines TRBV14 with TRBJ2-3, with 10 bases fitting TRBD2. This clonotype was obtained from a woman in her thirties or forties in good health and CMV-seropositive. CDR3 protein: CASSPRITSGNQGDTQYF. The CDR3 DNA reads as TGTGCCAGCAGCCCGCGGATAACTAGCGGGAATCAAGGGGATACGCAGTATTTT.